The 3 T cell receptor beta chains presented below share a single source sample, sequenced in a study of OX40 agonist ivuxolimab in advanced cancers. Repertoires were generated with immunoSEQ multiplex PCR, while TCRdb's copy carries only in-frame clones and drops some. In the table there are tens of thousands of clones, roughly nine tenths of which are singletons. The sequencing used CD4+ or CD8+ T cells sorted from blood, collected in a trial of the OX40 agonist ivuxolimab. The receptors come from an adult with an advanced solid tumor such as melanoma, head and neck, liver or kidney cancer.

The rearrangement uses TRBV6-1 and TRBJ1-1; TRBD1 matches 9 bases. Per germline, CDR1 MNHNS and CDR2 SASEGT. The ends lost 6 bases at V and 4 bases at J; junction bases unmatched: 9. This CDR3 region has 15 residues. Written as DNA, the CDR3 is TGTGCCAGCAGGCCGGAGGGACAGGGAGTCACTGAAGCTTTCTTT. It is translated as CASRPEGQGVTEAFF.

The rearrangement links TRBV18 to TRBJ2-1; 12 bases line up with TRBD2. CDR3 length equals 17 residues. The trim removed 1 base at V and 4 bases at J, leaving 5 bases unmatched. The germline V gene has CDR1 KGHSH and CDR2 LQKENI. CDR3: CASSPQTSGGPYNEQFF. The CDR3, as DNA: TGTGCCAGCTCACCACAGACTAGCGGGGGCCCTTACAATGAGCAGTTCTTC.

The chain is built from TRBV29-1 and TRBJ1-2, with D possibly being TRBD1 (5 bases). In germline, CDR1 is SQVTM, CDR2 ANQGSEA. This CDR3 has 13 residues. Trimming shortened V by 3 bases and J by 8 bases, and 16 bases separated the two germline ends. CDR3 region: CSVDRSGTTGYTF. The CDR3 nucleotides read TGCAGCGTTGATAGGTCCGGGACTACCGGCTACACCTTC.